One and the same sample provided the 21 T cell receptor beta chains below, sequenced in a study of patients and donors after allogeneic stem cell transplantation. Each CDR3 protein is one row after TCRdb ran MiXCR on the RT-PCR reads. In the table there are approximately 160,000 distinct CDR3 sequences, 30% of which are singletons. The sequenced material came from blood, either unsorted or a sorted T cell fraction (not recorded which). The receptor set was obtained from a human donor who was either an allogeneic HSCT recipient or a stem cell or donor lymphocyte infusion donor (not recorded which). It is not recorded whose cells these are; they may come from a transplant donor.

CDR3: CASSSRGNGNTIYF. The CDR3 region has the DNA TGTGCCAGCAGCTCCCGGGGGAACGGAAACACCATATATTTT. The V call is TRBV7-8, the J call TRBJ1-3; a possible D gene is TRBD1 (5 bases). The CDR3 has 14 amino acids. Trimming removed 4 bases from V and 4 bases from J, with 11 bases in between. The germline gives CDR1 SGHVS, CDR2 FQNEAQ.

This rearrangement joins TRBV13 to TRBJ1-6; tentatively, D is TRBD1 (6 bases). Germline CDR1 PRHDT, CDR2 FYEKMQ (reference sequence). This CDR3 contains 14 residues. Trimming took 4 bases from V and 9 from J, leaving 13 bases between them. As DNA, the CDR3 is TGTGCCAGCAGCTCCGGGGGCGTCGGTTCACCCCTCCACTTT. The encoded protein is CASSSGGVGSPLHF.

The chain uses TRBV12-3 or TRBV12-4 and TRBJ2-3; TRBD1 matches 7 bases. The CDR3 loop spans 16 amino acids. V was pared by 5 bases and J by 0 bases, with 8 bases of the junction left unmatched. CDR3 in DNA: TGTGCCAGCAGTCCCCAAGGGACAGTCAGCACAGATACGCAGTATTTT. As protein: CASSPQGTVSTDTQYF.

This clonotype was observed many times. J is TRBJ2-2 and V is TRBV6-2 or TRBV6-3, with 9 bases identical to TRBD1. Germline lookup yields CDR1 MNHEY and CDR2 SVGEGT. The V gene end was trimmed by 5 bases and the J gene end by 2 bases; junction bases not matched to a gene: 6. CDR3 length: 16 amino acids. The CDR3 DNA is TGTGCCAGCAGTCAGGACAGGGGATATAACACCGGGGAGCTGTTTTTT. Protein product: CASSQDRGYNTGELFF.

This clonotype turned up a few times. The DNA of the CDR3 is TGTGCCATCAGTTACAGGACCGATACGCAGTATTTT. This gives the protein CAISYRTDTQYF. V is TRBV10-3 and J is TRBJ2-3; D may be TRBD1 (5 bases). The CDR3 is 12 amino acids. Per the germline V gene, CDR1 is ENHRY and CDR2 is SYGVKD. V was trimmed by 5 bases and J by 6 bases, leaving 9 bases between them.

This chain joins TRBV28 and TRBJ2-3; D is unresolved. V gave up 7 bases and J gave up 0 bases, with 8 bases separating them. Germline V gene lookup returns CDR1 MDHEN and CDR2 SYDVKM. The CDR3 loop spans 13 amino acids. The CDR3 loop is CASIPTSTDTQYF. For the CDR3, the DNA is TGTGCCAGCATACCCACTAGCACAGATACGCAGTATTTT.

This clonotype was seen repeatedly, ten times or more. This chain connects TRBV20-1 to TRBJ1-1, with D possibly matching TRBD1 (6 bases). The length of the CDR3 is 11 residues. Germline V CDR1 and CDR2: DFQATT, SNEGSKA (reference sequence). V was trimmed by 7 bases and J by 3 bases, leaving 9 bases between them. CDR3 residues: CSGAGDTEAFF. The DNA of the CDR3 is TGCAGTGGGGCAGGGGACACTGAAGCTTTCTTT.

This sequence joins TRBV6-1 and TRBJ2-5, with 9 bases matching TRBD1. The J segment lost 6 bases and the V segment lost 11 bases, leaving 10 bases of the junction unmatched. The CDR3 has 13 amino acids. Germline loops: CDR1 MNHNS, CDR2 SASEGT. CDR3 sequence: CAGMGQGVKTQYF. The DNA of the CDR3 is TGTGCCGGCATGGGACAGGGAGTAAAGACCCAGTACTTC.

The chain combines TRBV29-1 with TRBJ2-7, with 7 bases lining up with TRBD1. V shed 4 bases and J 2 bases; nucleotides not matched to a gene: 5. CDR1 is SQVTM, CDR2 ANQGSEA, per germline. CDR3 length equals 13 residues. CDR3 nucleotide sequence: TGCAGCGTTGCGGGGACAGTTACCTACGAGCAGTACTTC. This gives the protein CSVAGTVTYEQYF.

The chain is built from TRBV4-1 and TRBJ1-1; 8 bases agree with TRBD1. V dropped 7 bases and J dropped 10; count of bases not matched to a gene: 14. The CDR3 extends over 14 amino acids. Germline V gene lookup returns CDR1 MGHRA and CDR2 YSYEKL. CDR3 amino acids: CASNYDRGSPGAFF. The CDR3 bases are TGCGCCAGCAACTACGACAGGGGCTCTCCAGGAGCTTTCTTT.

This clonotype was seen a handful of times. The V and J genes are TRBV6-5 and TRBJ2-7; D possibly corresponds to TRBD2 (5 bases). The CDR3 runs 12 residues. Germline V gene sequence: CDR1 MNHEY, CDR2 SVGAGI. Trimming shortened V by 2 bases and J by 3 bases, and 5 bases separated the two germline ends. For the CDR3, the DNA is TGTGCCAGCAGTTACGAGGGCTACGAGCAGTACTTC. Residues: CASSYEGYEQYF.

This clonotype came up a few times. The chain has TRBV20-1 and TRBJ2-3; unclear D gene. Germline CDR1 reads DFQATT; CDR2 reads SNEGSKA (reference sequence). The V and J ends lost 6 bases and 0 bases respectively, with 7 bases between them. This CDR3 is built from 12 residues. The CDR3 DNA is TGCAGTGCAACGACTAGCACAGATACGCAGTATTTT. It specifies CSATTSTDTQYF.

The rearrangement uses TRBV7-2 and TRBJ2-1, with 12 bases fitting TRBD2. This CDR3 has 15 residues. The germline V gene encodes CDR1 SGHTA and CDR2 FQGNSA. After removal of 3 bases from V and 6 bases from J, the junction contained 3 bases not matched to a gene. The CDR3: CASSFQLAGGNEQFF. CDR3 in DNA: TGTGCCAGCAGCTTCCAACTAGCGGGAGGCAATGAGCAGTTCTTC.

This clonotype was picked up many times. This chain links TRBV9 with TRBJ1-5; D gene uncertain. The CDR3 is made up of 14 amino acids. Per germline, CDR1 SGDLS and CDR2 YYNGEE. V lost 0 bases and J 3 bases, leaving 7 bases between the germline ends. The CDR3 region is CASSVGLANQPQHF. The CDR3 DNA is TGTGCCAGCAGCGTAGGATTAGCCAATCAGCCCCAGCATTTT.

V usage is TRBV5-1 and J usage is TRBJ2-7, with D perhaps TRBD1 (5 bases). Germline lookup yields CDR1 SGHRS and CDR2 YFSETQ. The CDR3 extends over 15 amino acids. The V and J ends lost 4 bases and 3 bases respectively, with 17 bases between them. The CDR3 DNA sequence: TGCGCCAGCAGCGGGGCCGTTTCTGGAGACTACGAGCAGTACTTC. Protein: CASSGAVSGDYEQYF.

This clonotype has only a few counts. The chain recombines TRBV29-1 with TRBJ2-2; 8 bases line up with TRBD1. The CDR3 extends over 16 amino acids. After removal of 0 bases from V and 3 bases from J, the junction contained 6 bases not matched to a gene. The germline gives CDR1 SQVTM, CDR2 ANQGSEA. CDR3 in DNA: TGCAGCGTTGAAGAAGATGGACAGGGAGACACCGGGGAGCTGTTTTTT. It translates to CSVEEDGQGDTGELFF.

The V and J genes are TRBV11-1 and TRBJ1-2, with D possibly TRBD1 on 5 matching bases. V lost 3 bases and J lost 4, with 12 bases in between. The CDR3 spans 14 residues. Germline V CDR1 and CDR2: SGHAT, FQDESV (reference sequence). The CDR3 loop is CASSFGTDRYGYTF. The CDR3 DNA sequence: TGTGCCAGCAGCTTCGGGACGGATCGCTATGGCTACACCTTC. Full variable domain (remainder filled in from reference TRBV11-1 and TRBJ1-2): EAEVAQSPRYKITEKSQAVAFWCDPISGHATLYWYRQILGQGPELLVQFQDESVVDDSQLPKDRFSAERLKGVDSTLKIQPAELGDSAMYLCASSFGTDRYGYTFGSGTRLTVV.

V and J are TRBV6-5 and TRBJ2-1; 7 bases are a match to TRBD2. The trim removed 1 base at V and 4 bases at J, leaving 4 bases unmatched. The germline gives CDR1 MNHEY, CDR2 SVGAGI. The CDR3 is 15 residues long. The CDR3 reads CASSYWGGQYNEQFF. CDR3 nucleotides: TGTGCCAGCAGTTACTGGGGAGGGCAATACAATGAGCAGTTCTTC.

The chain couples TRBV7-9 to TRBJ1-1; D uncertain. The CDR3 is 12 amino acids. Germline-derived CDR1 and CDR2 are SEHNR and FQNEAQ (reference sequence). Trimming took 4 bases from V and 7 from J, leaving 10 bases between them. DNA of the CDR3: TGTGCCAGCAGCTCCACACGTGGTGAAGCTTTCTTT. Encoded protein: CASSSTRGEAFF.

A few counts support this clonotype. The genes are TRBV6-5 and TRBJ1-6; D is unclear. V shed 0 bases and J shed 5 bases, with 8 bases lying between them. The CDR3 is 15 amino acids. Germline-derived CDR1 and CDR2 are MNHEY and SVGAGI. The CDR3 region is CASSYSQRHNSPLHF. The CDR3 DNA sequence: TGTGCCAGCAGTTACTCGCAACGGCATAATTCACCCCTCCACTTT.

This clonotype has only a few counts. The rearrangement links TRBV23-1 to TRBJ1-5; perhaps TRBD1 as D (5 bases). TRBV23-1 is flagged as an ORF with uncertain function. The V end lost 4 bases, the J end lost 6 bases, and 10 bases lay between the germline ends. This CDR3 spans 13 amino acids. The CDR3 DNA sequence: TGCGCCAGCAGTCCAGGGTTCGGTCAGCCCCAGCATTTT. Translation gives CASSPGFGQPQHF.